Given below is one TCR beta chain in context. Its matching antigen is unknown. The data were taken from a study of post-analysis software for immune sequencing data. cDNA libraries of TCR beta carried unique molecular identifiers. TCRdb analysed the PCR reads with MiXCR anew, one entry per CDR3 protein. This table holds about 820,000 distinct CDR3 sequences, roughly half found once. The CDR3 extends over 15 amino acids. In germline, CDR1 is LNHDA, CDR2 SQIVND (reference sequence). Unmatched junction bases numbered 9, after V lost 7 bases and J lost 2 bases. Study-wide findings and caveats: Samples from one preparation batch, clustered by F measure, grouped strongly together. Relative to controls, patients had 4 or 5 TRBV segments at higher frequency, with TRBV5-6, TRBV5-1 and TRBV20-1 among these.

The chain employs TRBV19 and TRBJ2-7; 9 bases match TRBD1. The source of this sequence is a girl aged 5-17 years with multiple sclerosis. Source material: blood. The chain's CDR3 is CASTSRTGETYEQYF. Here the CDR3 DNA reads TGTGCCAGTACCTCCCGGACAGGGGAAACCTACGAGCAGTACTTC.